Detailed here is one TCR beta chain. No antigen is known for it. For TCRbeta, the library was prepared with unique molecular identifiers. TCRdb reprocessed the PCR reads via MiXCR and lists one record per CDR3 protein. The sample yields roughly 400,000 distinct CDR3 sequences, 43% seen once. The data originate from a study of T-cell reconstitution after alpha-beta-depleted transplantation in children. Study results and limitations: About two months after transplant, alpha-beta T cells reportedly came from several hundred expanded graft clones. T-cell numbers and diversity one year post-transplant derived largely from freshly generated T cells.

V was shortened by 6 bases and J by 0 bases, with 15 bases between the two germline ends. This CDR3 region has 16 residues. Per germline, CDR1 MDHEN and CDR2 SYDVKM. This receptor was identified in a girl under 10 years old with aplastic anemia, due to receive a stem cell transplant. V and J are TRBV28 and TRBJ2-1, with D perhaps being TRBD1 or TRBD2 (6 bases each). The sample was PBMCs, taken before TCRalphabeta/CD19-depleted stem cell transplant. The CDR3 DNA follows: TGTGCCAGCAGCGTGGCGGGACAAGGCTCCTACAATGAGCAGTTCTTC. This gives the protein CASSVAGQGSYNEQFF.